Included here is one T cell receptor (beta chain) sequence, with context. The CDR3 has 17 residues. From germline, CDR1 is LGHDT and CDR2 YNNKEL (reference sequence). Trimming left V 1 base short and J 4 bases short, with 18 bases between. This sample is part of a study of T-cell reconstitution after alpha-beta-depleted transplantation in children. The library targeted TCRbeta and was prepared with unique molecular identifiers. MiXCR was run by TCRdb on the PCR reads, yielding one entry per CDR3 protein. The sample gives 200,000 to 250,000 distinct CDR3 sequences, roughly 11% of which show up once; 28% is in the top ten.

The V gene is TRBV3-1, the J gene TRBJ2-3; D uncertain. This sequence originates from a child less than two years old with acute myeloid leukemia, due to receive a stem cell transplant. The sequences come from PBMCs, collected before TCRalphabeta/CD19-depleted stem cell transplant. This chain's CDR3 is CASSQGRTLHDADTQYF. The DNA of the CDR3 is TGTGCCAGCAGCCAAGGCAGGACCCTTCACGACGCAGATACGCAGTATTTT.